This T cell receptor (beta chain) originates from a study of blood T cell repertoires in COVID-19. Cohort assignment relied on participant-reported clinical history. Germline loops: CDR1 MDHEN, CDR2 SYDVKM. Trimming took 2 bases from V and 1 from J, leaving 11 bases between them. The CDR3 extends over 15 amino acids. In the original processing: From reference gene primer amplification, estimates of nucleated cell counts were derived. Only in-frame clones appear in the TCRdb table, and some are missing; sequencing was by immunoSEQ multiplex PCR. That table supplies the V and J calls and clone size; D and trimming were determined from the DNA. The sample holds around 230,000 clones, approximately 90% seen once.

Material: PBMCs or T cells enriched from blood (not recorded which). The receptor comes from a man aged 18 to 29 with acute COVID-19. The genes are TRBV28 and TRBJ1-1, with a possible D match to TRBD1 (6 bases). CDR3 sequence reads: CASSLVRGRNTEAFF. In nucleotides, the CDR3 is TGTGCCAGCAGTTTAGTGAGGGGGAGGAACACTGAAGCTTTCTTT.